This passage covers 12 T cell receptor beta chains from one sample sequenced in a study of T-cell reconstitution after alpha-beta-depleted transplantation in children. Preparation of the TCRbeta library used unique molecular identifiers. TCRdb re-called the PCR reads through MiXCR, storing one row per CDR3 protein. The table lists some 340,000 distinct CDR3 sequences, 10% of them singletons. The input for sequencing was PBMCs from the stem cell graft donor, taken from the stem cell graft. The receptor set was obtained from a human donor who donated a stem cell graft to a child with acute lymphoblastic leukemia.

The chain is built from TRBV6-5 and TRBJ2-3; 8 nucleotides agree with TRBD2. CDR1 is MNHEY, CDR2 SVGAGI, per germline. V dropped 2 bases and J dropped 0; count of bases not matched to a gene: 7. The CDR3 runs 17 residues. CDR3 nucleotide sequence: TGTGCCAGCAGTTACGCGGGAGGCGTAGTGAGCACAGATACGCAGTATTTT. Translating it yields CASSYAGGVVSTDTQYF.

The CDR3 protein is CASSPPGGSGQPQHF. The CDR3 DNA reads as TGTGCCAGTAGTCCACCGGGGGGCTCGGGGCAGCCCCAGCATTTT. The V call is TRBV19, the J call TRBJ1-5, with TRBD1 as a possible D gene (6 bases). The CDR3 contains 15 residues. The germline CDR1 and CDR2 sequences are LNHDA and SQIVND (reference sequence). V lost 5 bases, J lost 7 bases, and 18 bases lay in between. Together with reference TRBV19 and TRBJ1-5, the CDR3 gives the full variable domain: DGGITQSPKYLFRKEGQNVTLSCEQNLNHDAMYWYRQDPGQGLRLIYYSQIVNDFQKGDIAEGYSVSREKKESFPLTVTSAQKNPTAFYLCASSPPGGSGQPQHFGDGTRLSIL.

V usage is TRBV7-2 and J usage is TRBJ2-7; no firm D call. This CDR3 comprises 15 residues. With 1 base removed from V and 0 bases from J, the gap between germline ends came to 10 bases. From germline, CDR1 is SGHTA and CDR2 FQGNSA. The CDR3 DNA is TGTGCCAGCAGCTTAGACTTTTCAAGCTCCTACGAGCAGTACTTC. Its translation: CASSLDFSSSYEQYF.

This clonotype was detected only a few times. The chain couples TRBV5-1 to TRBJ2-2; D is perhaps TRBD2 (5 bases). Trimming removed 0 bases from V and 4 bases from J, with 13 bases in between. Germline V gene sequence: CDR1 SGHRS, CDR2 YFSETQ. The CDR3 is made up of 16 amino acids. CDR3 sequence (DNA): TGCGCCAGCAGCTTGGCCCCCGCGGGTGGCACCGGGGAGCTGTTTTTT. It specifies CASSLAPAGGTGELFF.

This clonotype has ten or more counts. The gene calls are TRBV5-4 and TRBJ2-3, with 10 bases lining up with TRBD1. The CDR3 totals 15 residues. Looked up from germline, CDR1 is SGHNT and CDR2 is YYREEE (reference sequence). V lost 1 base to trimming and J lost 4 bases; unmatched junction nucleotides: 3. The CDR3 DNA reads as TGTGCCAGCAGCTTGTCGGACAGGGGGTCAGATACGCAGTATTTT. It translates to CASSLSDRGSDTQYF.

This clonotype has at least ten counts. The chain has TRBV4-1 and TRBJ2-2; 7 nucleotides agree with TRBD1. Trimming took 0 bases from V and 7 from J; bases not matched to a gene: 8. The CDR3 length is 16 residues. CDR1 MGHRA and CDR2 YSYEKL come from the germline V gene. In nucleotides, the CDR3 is TGCGCCAGCAGCCAAGAACCGACAGGGAGAAACGGGGAGCTGTTTTTT. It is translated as CASSQEPTGRNGELFF.

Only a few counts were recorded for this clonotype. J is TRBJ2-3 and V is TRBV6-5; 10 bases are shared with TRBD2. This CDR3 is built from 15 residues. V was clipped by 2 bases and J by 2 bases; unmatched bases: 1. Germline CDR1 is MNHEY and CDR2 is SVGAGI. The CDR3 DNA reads TGTGCCAGCAGTTACCTAGCGGGAGCCACAGATACGCAGTATTTT. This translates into CASSYLAGATDTQYF.

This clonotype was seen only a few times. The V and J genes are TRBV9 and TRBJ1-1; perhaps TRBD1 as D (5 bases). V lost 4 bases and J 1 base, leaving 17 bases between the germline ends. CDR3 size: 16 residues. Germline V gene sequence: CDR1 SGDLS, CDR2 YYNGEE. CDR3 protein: CASSPTPGRPNTEAFF. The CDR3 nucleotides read TGTGCCAGCAGCCCCACTCCGGGACGGCCGAACACTGAAGCTTTCTTT.

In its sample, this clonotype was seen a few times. The CDR3 loop reads CASIPPLGTVSYNSPLHF. DNA of the CDR3: TGTGCCAGCATCCCCCCCTTGGGGACGGTCTCCTATAATTCACCCCTCCACTTT. This sequence joins TRBV7-9 and TRBJ1-6; tentative D call: TRBD1 (5 bases). CDR1 SEHNR and CDR2 FQNEAQ come from the germline V gene (reference sequence). V was shortened by 7 bases and J by 0 bases, with 19 bases between the two germline ends. The CDR3 contains 18 residues.

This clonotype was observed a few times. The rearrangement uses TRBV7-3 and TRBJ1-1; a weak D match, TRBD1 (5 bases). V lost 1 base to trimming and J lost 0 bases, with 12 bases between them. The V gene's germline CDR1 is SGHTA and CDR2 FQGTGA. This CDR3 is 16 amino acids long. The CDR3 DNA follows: TGTGCCAGCAGCTTAATCCCGGGGGGATTGAACACTGAAGCTTTCTTT. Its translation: CASSLIPGGLNTEAFF.

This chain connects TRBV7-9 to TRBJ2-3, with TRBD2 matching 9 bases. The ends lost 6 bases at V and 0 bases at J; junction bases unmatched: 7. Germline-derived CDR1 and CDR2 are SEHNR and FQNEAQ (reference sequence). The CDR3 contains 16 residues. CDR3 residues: CASRTRAGGSTDTQYF. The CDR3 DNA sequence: TGTGCCAGCAGAACTAGGGCGGGAGGGAGCACAGATACGCAGTATTTT.

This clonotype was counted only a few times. CDR3 sequence: CSGRDPQEPDTQYF. For the CDR3, the DNA is TGCAGCGGCAGGGACCCCCAGGAGCCAGATACGCAGTATTTT. V usage is TRBV29-1 and J usage is TRBJ2-3, with D tentatively TRBD1 or TRBD2 (5 bases each). Deletions cut 7 bases from V and 4 bases from J, with 18 bases between. CDR1 is SQVTM and CDR2 is ANQGSEA in the germline V gene. The CDR3 is 14 amino acids.